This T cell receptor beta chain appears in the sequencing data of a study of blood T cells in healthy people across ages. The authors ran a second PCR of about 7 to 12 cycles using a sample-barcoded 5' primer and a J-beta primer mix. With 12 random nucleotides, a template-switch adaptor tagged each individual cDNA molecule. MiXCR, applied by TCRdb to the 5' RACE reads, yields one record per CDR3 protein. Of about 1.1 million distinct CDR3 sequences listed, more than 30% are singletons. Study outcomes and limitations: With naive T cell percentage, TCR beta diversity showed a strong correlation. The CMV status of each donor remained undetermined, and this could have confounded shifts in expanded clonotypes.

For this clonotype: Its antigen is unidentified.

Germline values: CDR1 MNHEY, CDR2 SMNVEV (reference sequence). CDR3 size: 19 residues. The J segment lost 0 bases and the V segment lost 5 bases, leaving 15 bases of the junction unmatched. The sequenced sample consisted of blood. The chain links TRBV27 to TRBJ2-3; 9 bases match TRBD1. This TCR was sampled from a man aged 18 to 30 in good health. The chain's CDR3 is CASSKPGTGLGPSTDTQYF. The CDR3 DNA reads TGTGCCAGCAGTAAGCCCGGGACAGGGTTGGGCCCTAGCACAGATACGCAGTATTTT.